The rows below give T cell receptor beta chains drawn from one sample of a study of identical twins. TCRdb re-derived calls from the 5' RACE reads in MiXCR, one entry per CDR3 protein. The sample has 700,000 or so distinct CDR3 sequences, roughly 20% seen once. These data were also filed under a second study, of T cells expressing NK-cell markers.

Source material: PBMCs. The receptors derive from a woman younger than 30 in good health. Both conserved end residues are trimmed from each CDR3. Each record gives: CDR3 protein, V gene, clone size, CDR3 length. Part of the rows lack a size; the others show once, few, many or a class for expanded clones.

CDR3 protein: SVAQANYGYT; V gene: TRBV29-1; clone size: few; CDR3 length: 10
CDR3 protein: ASSLLSSDRSYEQY; V gene: TRBV5-1; clone size: few; CDR3 length: 14
CDR3 protein: ASSSTGVGYGYT; V gene: TRBV7-9; clone size: few; CDR3 length: 12
CDR3 protein: AISERASGGALSYNEQF; V gene: TRBV10-3; clone size: few; CDR3 length: 17
CDR3 protein: ATSSPGQGLETQY; V gene: TRBV15; clone size: NA; CDR3 length: 13
CDR3 protein: SVSSLENTEAF; V gene: TRBV29-1; clone size: few; CDR3 length: 11
CDR3 protein: ASSNTGGNQPQH; V gene: TRBV12-3/TRBV12-4; clone size: many; CDR3 length: 12
CDR3 protein: ASSFGGVKDEQF; V gene: TRBV5-1; clone size: NA; CDR3 length: 12
CDR3 protein: ASSLEGRGSYGYT; V gene: TRBV7-9; clone size: many; CDR3 length: 13
CDR3 protein: ATSDRTSGGNTDTQY; V gene: TRBV24-1; clone size: NA; CDR3 length: 15
CDR3 protein: ASSLAQNTYNEQF; V gene: TRBV5-6; clone size: many; CDR3 length: 13
CDR3 protein: SARGSVGNIQY; V gene: TRBV20-1; clone size: NA; CDR3 length: 11
CDR3 protein: SALRGPGVSGSASSYNEQF; V gene: TRBV20-1; clone size: once; CDR3 length: 19
CDR3 protein: ASSRTGAPGNEQF; V gene: TRBV5-5; clone size: few; CDR3 length: 13
CDR3 protein: SAKDTSSYEQY; V gene: TRBV20-1; clone size: few; CDR3 length: 11
CDR3 protein: AISEGQTTNTEAF; V gene: TRBV10-3; clone size: NA; CDR3 length: 13
CDR3 protein: ASSLGFAYNEQF; V gene: TRBV5-1; clone size: many; CDR3 length: 12
CDR3 protein: SVEDRGGAGETQY; V gene: TRBV29-1; clone size: few; CDR3 length: 13
CDR3 protein: ATSTGNDFPKDTDTQY; V gene: TRBV15; clone size: many; CDR3 length: 16
CDR3 protein: ASSLVGYRGLYEQY; V gene: TRBV7-8; clone size: NA; CDR3 length: 14
CDR3 protein: ASSLRPGILAGYTGELF; V gene: TRBV7-8; clone size: few; CDR3 length: 17
CDR3 protein: ASSARREGYGYT; V gene: TRBV9; clone size: NA; CDR3 length: 12
CDR3 protein: ASSLGTAEGLF; V gene: TRBV5-1; clone size: few; CDR3 length: 11
CDR3 protein: ASSSRLADEQY; V gene: TRBV6-2/TRBV6-3; clone size: few; CDR3 length: 11
CDR3 protein: SGNKAAGSTDTQY; V gene: TRBV20-1; clone size: NA; CDR3 length: 13
CDR3 protein: ATTIQAGAPNEQY; V gene: TRBV10-3; clone size: few; CDR3 length: 13
CDR3 protein: ASSFVGSAPRGF; V gene: TRBV7-2; clone size: few; CDR3 length: 12
CDR3 protein: ASSPLTRDGSYEQY; V gene: TRBV18; clone size: NA; CDR3 length: 14
CDR3 protein: ASSQVSSGRADTQY; V gene: TRBV4-3; clone size: few; CDR3 length: 14
CDR3 protein: ASSTSSEEF; V gene: TRBV19; clone size: NA; CDR3 length: 9
CDR3 protein: ASSLEQGPYEQY; V gene: TRBV5-1; clone size: many; CDR3 length: 12
CDR3 protein: ASTPYAGNEQF; V gene: TRBV12-3/TRBV12-4; clone size: NA; CDR3 length: 11